This T cell receptor beta chain was documented in a study of cytomegalovirus exposure and HLA in healthy donors (TCRdb year 2017). Regarding the study in general: An earlier analysis of about 560 of the donors reported about 300 Gb of sequence data and 117 million unique TCR beta sequences obtained from 180 million or so T cells. In a later genetic analysis, genome-wide SNP genotypes for about three fifths of the roughly 670 donors were used, and that subset was treated as a discovery cohort. Roughly 5 DR-DQ haplotypes were handled as single units for association and clustering, since linkage in the cohort was strong. The number of typed donors differed by locus: about 620-640 for A, B, C, DRB1 and DQB1; some 500 for DQA1; over 600 for DPA1; and around 470 for DPB1. Donor age, sex, ethnicity and CMV serostatus were compiled together with the repertoire data. The T cell repertoires of about 700 subjects were profiled by immunosequencing and related to cytomegalovirus serostatus. To decide whether each TCR beta V gene segment behaved as functional or pseudogenic, an earlier analysis of some 600 of the donors relied on high-throughput TCR beta sequencing. The study aimed to test whether signatures of past pathogen exposure could be identified by cataloging public T cell receptors. The study combined high-throughput TCR immunosequencing, statistical association of individual TCRs with disease status, and machine learning to predict cytomegalovirus infection status. Roughly 290 gigabases of sequencing data and around 90 million unique TCR sequences made up an early release that covered approximately 650 HLA-typed donors. On average, roughly 240,000 unique TCR beta nucleotide sequences were sequenced per donor among 350 to 400 genotyped donors of the cohort, with around 19% of those sequences being non-productive. The genetic ancestry cluster associated with self-reported Caucasian donors included approximately 85% of the 350 to 500 genotyped donors. Every discovery cohort repertoire had been produced on one sequencing platform. A separate validation cohort of 100 to 150 different subjects was used in addition to the approximately 640-subject first cohort. HLA typing covered class I and class II loci at four-digit resolution. The later analysis used no new phenotypic data to find candidate immune exposures, relying instead on TCR beta sequences and their occurrence across donors. In a later analysis, previously published TCR beta repertoires from about 640 donors were re-analyzed and high-resolution HLA genotyping was added so that TCR occurrence patterns could be studied. What the study reported, not specific to this receptor: In a later analysis, 16,951 TCR beta sequences were associated with specific HLA alleles at a false discovery rate of 0.05. CMV serostatus was the only immune exposure information available for the cohort. V-gene and J-gene trimming of TCR beta chains was associated with a missense DCLRE1C variant in a later genetic analysis, and the association was replicated in an independent cohort. Across donors, most TCR sequences were observed very rarely, whereas some public TCRs were present in many individuals. A cluster of highly shared sequence variants was judged likely to be a technical artifact of the sequencing pipeline. When HLA alleles, especially DR and DQ, strongly co-occurred, attributing TCR associations to individual alleles was difficult. In an earlier analysis of around 600 of the donors, most TCR beta V segments appeared in productive rearrangements about 90% or about 30% of the time, broadly matching IMGT annotations. The classifier was reported to diagnose cytomegalovirus status with high specificity and sensitivity in both the original cohort and the validation cohort. Some IMGT-functional V segments, including TRBV6-2 and TRBV6-3, could not be told apart with the 87-base-pair reads, so those segments were excluded. Correlated functional status among segregating V segments might reflect linkage disequilibrium, but an unknown experimental factor could not be ruled out. Most CMV-associated TCR beta chains appeared to be HLA-restricted in a later analysis, and the HLA associations seemed to be driven largely by CMV exposure. The cohort was sequenced for TCR beta chains only, and without alpha or paired-chain data the features that could be detected were limited. A later genetic analysis reported fewer N-insertions in productive TCRs among donors in an Asian-associated ancestry cluster than the roughly 700-donor mean. Roughly uniform sequencing depth across donors was assumed in presence/absence analyses, although this assumption may not hold. Because HLA typing was missing for some donors at each locus, association tests included only the typed subset. The authors suggested that the approach could potentially be generalized to other disease states and immunological phenotypes. In vitro tests confirmed that a few of the cytomegalovirus-associated TCR beta chains recognize cytomegalovirus antigens. About 17 rarely observed V segments, including chromosome 9 orphons, were excluded from the earlier analysis of a few hundred of the donors because counts were too low. The study listed 150 to 200 TCR beta chains as associated with cytomegalovirus. In a later analysis, several top co-occurrence clusters were reported to appear linked to parvovirus B19, influenza, CMV and Epstein-Barr virus. According to a later analysis, TCR association rates differed among HLA loci, with DRB1 alleles showing the most associated TCRs and HLA-C alleles showing the fewest. A further reported finding was that TCR beta sequences accurately predicted the HLA-A and HLA-B alleles for most subjects in the first cohort. Compared with equally common non-associated chains, HLA-associated TCR beta chains in a later analysis were more clonally expanded and had lower generation probabilities.

The library was obtained by the immunoSEQ multiplex PCR assay. For the multiplex PCR, a mixture combining 60 forward primers for TCR Vbeta segments and 13 reverse primers for TCR Jbeta segments was used. The CDR3 region of rearranged TCR beta genes was amplified from genomic DNA by a multiplex PCR assay. The Illumina HiSeq System was used to sequence the amplified TCR beta libraries as 87-base-pair reads. In the source study's methods: A later analysis tallied some 79 million unique TCR beta chains across the 640 or so repertoires, and approximately 12 million of those chains were shared by two or more donors. Raw reads were error-corrected and collapsed into unique sequences with a nearest-neighbor algorithm that merged closely related sequences to remove PCR and sequencing errors. Alignment of CDR3 sequences to IMGT reference sequences was used to assign V, D and J gene segments. For a sequence to be retained, a match of at least six nucleotides was required to both a V gene segment and a J gene segment. A rearrangement counted as productive if the CDR3 had no stop codons and remained in frame with V and J, and every other rearrangement counted as non-productive. Following IMGT convention, CDR3 was defined as the stretch from the second conserved V-encoded cysteine up to the conserved J-encoded phenylalanine. In an earlier analysis of around 540 of the donors, sequences lacking an unambiguous match to a single V gene segment were excluded. An earlier analysis of 587 of the donors called V segments functional above 56.7% productive rearrangements and segregating when the between-donor standard deviation exceeded 5%. A statistical classification framework was developed to diagnose cytomegalovirus status using the catalog of TCR beta chain sequences. In a later analysis, V and J genes were assigned by comparing TCR nucleotide sequences against IMGT/GENE-DB human TR gene sequences. Using the TCRdist pipeline, a later analysis assigned CDR3 sequences along with most-parsimonious VDJ recombination scenarios. A later analysis defined each TCR beta chain by its CDR3 amino acid sequence plus V-gene family, and excluded reads lacking a unique V-gene family. In a later analysis, some 600 highly shared, low-generation-probability nucleotide sequences were removed to address suspected cross-contamination and a sequencing artifact. In a later analysis, a clonal expansion index for each public chain was calculated from normalized within-repertoire ranks of inferred template counts. In a later analysis, generation probabilities were computed with a VDJ recombination model fitted to out-of-frame rearrangements, and the resulting probabilities were checked against IGoR. Hypergeometric tests were used in a later analysis to score TCR-TCR, TCR-HLA and TCR-CMV co-occurrence, with a repertoire-size bias correction applied to the TCR pairs. To estimate false discovery rates, a later analysis permuted the HLA or CMV assignments 20 times. In a later analysis, co-occurring TCRs were grouped with DBSCAN, and TCRdist sequence similarity was added when clustering was performed within HLA-allele-positive subsets. For co-occurrence clustering, repertoires with fewer than 30,000 or more than 120,000 public chains were excluded, along with roughly 5 repertoires with anomalous nucleotide sharing. What TCRdb holds here is the immuneACCESS table cut down to in-frame rearrangements. Part of the clones is not present; checked against another copy, under half of the missing clones reflect an unresolved V gene, and the others are unexplained. V and J calls and clone size are those listed in that table; D and trimming were worked out from the DNA. Recorded for this sample are over 150,000 clones; 82% of them occurred a single time. The ten biggest clones cover more than 7% of the sample.

The cohort consisted of approximately 670 healthy bone marrow donors. All cohort members were sampled while nominally healthy, although unrecorded immune exposures were likely present. The donor was CMV seropositive and was included in the group of almost 300 seropositive cohort members. Every donor gave a peripheral blood sample, and the peripheral blood mononuclear cells from that sample were used for TCR beta sequencing. Genomic DNA was extracted from the blood cell samples with the Qiagen DNeasy Blood Extraction Kit. Clipping removes 4 bases from V and 11 bases from J, with 3 as the unmatched junction base count. The germline V gene (reference sequence) supplies CDR1 MNHEY and CDR2 SMNVEV. Reading from cysteine to phenylalanine, the CDR3 counts 13 amino acids. The read is trimmed to its CDR3 DNA, 39 bases read in frame from base 1. Worth noting for this clone: No cognate antigen has been identified for it. No base-level quality is on record; no much larger clone is a single base apart.

The sequence links TRBV27 to TRBJ1-6, and 9 junctional nucleotides match TRBD1. The TCR originated in a male donor in good health and CMV-seropositive. Sequencing used PBMCs. The bases are TGTGCCAGCAGTTCGGACAGGGGTCCACCCCTCCACTTT. The encoded protein is CASSSDRGPPLHF.